What follows are 20 T cell receptor beta chains derived from one specimen sequenced in a study of blood T cells in healthy people across ages. PCR was performed a second time for about 7 to 12 cycles using a sample-barcoded 5' primer and a J-beta primer mix. MiXCR, applied by TCRdb to the 5' RACE reads, yields one record per CDR3 protein. The sample has fewer than 2,000,000 distinct CDR3 sequences, around 40% seen once. The sample comprised blood. These receptors were taken from a human donor in good health.

J is TRBJ1-5 and V is TRBV5-6; D unclear. Germline V gene lookup returns CDR1 SGHDT and CDR2 YYEEEE. CDR3 length: 14 amino acids. V was shortened by 7 bases and J by 1 base, with 12 bases between the two germline ends. The CDR3 DNA sequence: TGTGCCAGCGGAAACAGTGGGAGCAATCAGCCCCAGCATTTT. Translated: CASGNSGSNQPQHF.

This chain connects TRBV29-1 to TRBJ2-3; D unclear. Germline V gene lookup returns CDR1 SQVTM and CDR2 ANQGSEA. Trimming stripped 1 base from V and 2 bases from J, with 7 bases between. The CDR3 runs to 13 residues. CDR3 sequence reads: CSVEGRATDTQYF. The CDR3 DNA sequence: TGCAGCGTTGAAGGACGTGCCACAGATACGCAGTATTTT.

This clonotype has a handful of counts. The chain recombines TRBV11-2 with TRBJ2-1; no firm D call. CDR1 and CDR2 (germline): SGHAT, FQNNGV. Trimming left V 7 bases short and J 15 bases short, with 19 bases between. The CDR3 contains 12 residues. The CDR3 DNA follows: TGTGCCAGCACCTCGCACAAAGCTGGTGTGTTCTTC. Translation gives CASTSHKAGVFF.

This clonotype was found a few times. The chain combines TRBV28 with TRBJ1-2; D gene uncertain. There are 12 residues in the CDR3. V was clipped by 6 bases and J by 4 bases, with 9 bases between them. Germline assignment: CDR1 MDHEN and CDR2 SYDVKM. CDR3 sequence: CASRDPVYGYTF. As DNA, the CDR3 is TGTGCCAGCAGAGACCCAGTCTATGGCTACACCTTC.

The chain uses TRBV7-2 and TRBJ1-2; D not resolved. CDR1 SGHTA and CDR2 FQGNSA come from the germline V gene. Trimming removed 6 bases at V and 0 bases at J, with 11 bases between. The CDR3 length is 14 residues. The CDR3 here is CTSSSDWTNYGYTF. Written as DNA, the CDR3 is TGTACCAGCAGTTCTGACTGGACTAACTATGGCTACACCTTC.

The chain links TRBV29-1 to TRBJ1-1, with 7 bases that match TRBD1. V dropped 7 bases and J dropped 1; count of bases not matched to a gene: 6. From germline, CDR1 is SQVTM and CDR2 ANQGSEA. This CDR3 contains 13 residues. The chain's CDR3 is CSDLTGKNTEAFF. The CDR3 nucleotides are TGCAGCGACTTGACAGGGAAGAACACTGAAGCTTTCTTT.

V and J are TRBV14 and TRBJ2-7; the D is unclear. This CDR3 has 16 amino acids. V was trimmed by 7 bases and J by 2 bases, leaving 21 bases between them. Germline loops: CDR1 SGHDN, CDR2 FVKESK. The DNA for the CDR3 is TGTGCCAGCAACCACCTTTTCTTACCGGAACCCTACGAGCAGTACTTC. Encoded protein: CASNHLFLPEPYEQYF.

Comments on this clonotype: Sequence at one end of the junction differs from germline and may be a read error. This sequence joins TRBV20-1 and TRBJ2-1; 10 positions agree with TRBD2. CDR3 length: 18 residues. Germline-derived CDR1 and CDR2 are DFQATT and SNEGSKA (reference sequence). CDR3 amino acids: CSARLGGLASYVYSEQFF. CDR3 nucleotides: TGCAGTGCTAGATTGGGGGGACTAGCGTCATATGTCTACAGTGAGCAGTTCTTC.

Only a few counts were recorded for this clonotype. One end of the junction varies from germline; a read error may be responsible. The J gene is TRBJ1-2, the V gene TRBV10-3, with TRBD1 as a possible D gene (6 bases). This CDR3 has 15 residues. Germline V lookup: CDR1 ENHRY, CDR2 SYGVKD. This chain's CDR3 is CATSMTGDPNYGYTF. DNA for the CDR3: TGTGCCACCAGTATGACAGGTGATCCTAACTATGGCTACACCTTC.

Only a few counts were recorded for this clonotype. The chain couples TRBV20-1 to TRBJ2-1; D remains ambiguous. Germline assignment: CDR1 DFQATT and CDR2 SNEGSKA (reference sequence). There are 16 residues in the CDR3. V lost 6 bases and J lost 3, with 21 bases in between. CDR3 residues: CSALAPARRNYNEQFF. Written as DNA, the CDR3 is TGCAGTGCCCTCGCCCCTGCTCGACGAAACTACAATGAGCAGTTCTTC.

This clonotype has only a few counts. The rearrangement links TRBV9 to TRBJ1-6; D remains unclear. With 8 bases removed from V and 5 bases from J, the gap between germline ends came to 14 bases. The CDR3 contains 14 residues. From germline, CDR1 is SGDLS and CDR2 YYNGEE. The CDR3: CASTWADDNSPLHF. CDR3 in DNA: TGTGCCAGTACCTGGGCCGATGATAATTCACCCCTCCACTTT.

This clonotype was seen only a few times. The chain couples TRBV25-1 to TRBJ2-3; either TRBD1 or TRBD2 may fit D (5 bases each). The length of the CDR3 is 13 residues. Germline V gene data show CDR1 as MGHDK and CDR2 as SYGVNS. V shed 6 bases and J shed 3 bases, with 10 bases lying between them. In DNA form, the CDR3 reads TGTGCCAGCAGGGTAGGGGAGACAGATACGCAGTATTTT. Its translation: CASRVGETDTQYF. Full variable domain (missing parts from reference TRBV25-1 and TRBJ2-3): EADIYQTPRYLVIGTGKKITLECSQTMGHDKMYWYQQDPGMELHLIHYSYGVNSTEKGDLSSESTVSRIRTEHFPLTLESARPSHTSQYLCASRVGETDTQYFGPGTRLTVL.

The chain joins TRBV4-3 to TRBJ1-2, with a tentative D call TRBD1 (5 bases). V was pared by 0 bases and J by 4 bases, with 12 bases between. This CDR3 spans 15 amino acids. Looked up from germline, CDR1 is LGHNA and CDR2 is YSLEER. DNA for the CDR3: TGCGCCAGCAGCCAAGAATCGGACAAGTTCTATGGCTACACCTTC. Its protein product is CASSQESDKFYGYTF.

A few counts support this clonotype. The V gene is TRBV20-1, the J gene TRBJ2-7; 7 bases fit TRBD2. The CDR3 has 13 amino acids. Germline CDR1 is DFQATT and CDR2 is SNEGSKA (reference sequence). The ends lost 7 bases at V and 4 bases at J; junction bases unmatched: 10. This chain's CDR3 is CSVGGTGFYEQYF. CDR3 bases: TGCAGTGTGGGAGGGACGGGCTTTTACGAGCAGTACTTC.

V is TRBV20-1 and J is TRBJ1-1, with D perhaps matching TRBD1 (6 bases). Germline assignment: CDR1 DFQATT and CDR2 SNEGSKA (reference sequence). The CDR3 has 14 residues. Trimming stripped 4 bases from V and 1 base from J, with 13 bases between. CDR3 residues: CSATRQDSNTEAFF. The CDR3 nucleotides are TGCAGTGCTACACGACAGGATTCGAACACTGAAGCTTTCTTT.

This chain links TRBV2 with TRBJ1-6; weak D call: TRBD1 (5 bases). Germline V gene data show CDR1 as SNHLY and CDR2 as FYNNEI. The CDR3 covers 15 residues. The germline V and J ends were trimmed by 6 bases and 6 bases, with 15 bases remaining between them. The CDR3 region has the DNA TGTGCCAGCAGGACCCTCGGGCAGGGTAATTCACCCCTCCACTTT. Protein product: CASRTLGQGNSPLHF.

The J gene is TRBJ1-5, the V gene TRBV21-1. TRBV21-1 is recorded as a pseudogene. The CDR3 extends over 18 amino acids. The CDR3 is CASSKALLQGGSNQPQHF. The CDR3 nucleotides are TGTGCCAGCAGCAAAGCGCTTTTGCAGGGAGGTAGCAATCAGCCCCAGCATTTT.

This clonotype turned up a few times. This chain joins TRBV20-1 and TRBJ2-7, with no clear D. Trimming shortened V by 4 bases and J by 0 bases, and 4 bases separated the two germline ends. The CDR3 has 11 residues. Germline V CDR1 and CDR2: DFQATT, SNEGSKA (reference sequence). In DNA, the CDR3 is TGCAGTGCTACCCGCTCCTACGAGCAGTACTTC. Translated, it gives CSATRSYEQYF.

The V and J genes are TRBV6-1 and TRBJ1-1, with D hard to call. This CDR3 has 12 amino acids. The V and J ends lost 5 bases and 10 bases respectively, with 14 bases between them. Looked up from germline, CDR1 is MNHNS and CDR2 is SASEGT. The CDR3: CASSYRATGAFF. The DNA for the CDR3 is TGTGCCAGCAGTTATCGGGCGACGGGAGCTTTCTTT.

The gene calls are TRBV5-1 and TRBJ2-1; 8 positions match TRBD1. CDR1 and CDR2 from the germline V gene are SGHRS and YFSETQ. The CDR3 is made up of 15 amino acids. V was pared by 2 bases and J by 7 bases, with 8 bases of the junction left unmatched. DNA of the CDR3: TGCGCCAGCAGCTTACCGGGACAGGTTGGGAATGAGCAGTTCTTC. Translation gives CASSLPGQVGNEQFF.